What follows are 10 T cell receptor beta chains derived from one specimen sequenced in a study of T cell repertoires in cytomegalovirus infection. The antigens for these receptors are not known. TCRdb ran MiXCR on the reads and lists one entry per CDR3 protein. The repertoire includes about half a million distinct CDR3 sequences, about 39% of them detected once, and around 45% sits in the top ten. This specimen consisted of cultured PBMCs, obtained from culture after CMV antigen stimulation. The receptor source for this set is a human donor in good health (CMV status not recorded). Some clones in this sample may be carry-over from other donors' samples.

The genes are TRBV7-6 and TRBJ2-1, with 8 bases matching TRBD2. V trimming: 7 bases; J trimming: 5 bases; junction bases outside the gene matches: 10. The CDR3 has 15 amino acids. In germline, CDR1 is SGHVS, CDR2 FNYEAQ. The CDR3 loop reads CASNNPGTRDNEQFF. CDR3 bases: TGTGCCAGCAACAACCCCGGGACTAGAGACAATGAGCAGTTCTTC.

CDR3 coding DNA: TGTGCCAGCAGCCCGAGACCGGGCCGATTCGGGTGGACCCAGTACTTC. This encodes CASSPRPGRFGWTQYF. The V call is TRBV6-6, the J call TRBJ2-5; D remains ambiguous. Germline values: CDR1 MNHNY, CDR2 SVGAGI (reference sequence). The ends were cut back, 6 bases at V and 7 bases at J, with 24 bases in the middle. The CDR3 is made up of 16 amino acids.

The gene calls are TRBV7-8 and TRBJ2-6; TRBD1 or TRBD2 may be the D gene (6 bases each). V was pared by 3 bases and J by 11 bases, with 20 bases between. Germline V gene lookup returns CDR1 SGHVS and CDR2 FQNEAQ. This CDR3 region has 16 residues. CDR3 loop: CASSFRLGRTADVLTF. CDR3 DNA: TGTGCCAGCAGCTTTCGACTAGGTCGGACAGCAGACGTCCTGACTTTC.

The chain combines TRBV7-2 with TRBJ1-6; tentatively, D is TRBD1 (6 bases). Looked up from germline, CDR1 is SGHTA and CDR2 is FQGNSA. V was trimmed by 2 bases and J by 8 bases, leaving 7 bases between them. The CDR3 runs to 13 residues. CDR3 coding DNA: TGTGCCAGCAGCTTATCAGGGGATTCACCCCTCCACTTT. Residues: CASSLSGDSPLHF.

This clonotype was seen more than once but under ten times. The genes are TRBV7-2 and TRBJ2-1; 7 bases line up with TRBD2. Looked up from germline, CDR1 is SGHTA and CDR2 is FQGNSA. J was trimmed by 7 bases and V by 5 bases; bases with no gene match: 8. CDR3 size: 14 residues. The DNA for the CDR3 is TGTGCCAGCAGCAGGACGCCGGGACTAAATGAGCAGTTCTTC. This codes for CASSRTPGLNEQFF.

This sequence joins TRBV7-6 and TRBJ2-3; D is perhaps TRBD2 (6 bases). The germline V gene has CDR1 SGHVS and CDR2 FNYEAQ. The ends were cut back, 1 base at V and 4 bases at J, with 9 bases in the middle. This CDR3 spans 14 amino acids. CDR3 sequence reads: CASSLVGTPDTQYF. As DNA, the CDR3 is TGTGCCAGCAGCTTAGTCGGGACTCCAGATACGCAGTATTTT.

V is TRBV5-4 and J is TRBJ1-3; D gene unclear. V lost 3 bases to trimming and J lost 0 bases, with 7 bases between them. This CDR3 has 14 residues. CDR1 is SGHNT and CDR2 is YYREEE in the germline V gene (reference sequence). CDR3 sequence: CASSSRLSGNTIYF. CDR3 in DNA: TGTGCCAGCAGCTCCCGCCTCTCTGGAAACACCATATATTTT.

This clonotype was detected a few times. The genes are TRBV19 and TRBJ1-5, with TRBD1 identical over 8 bases. CDR1 is LNHDA and CDR2 is SQIVND in the germline V gene (reference sequence). The CDR3 is 15 amino acids. Trimming cost V 5 bases and J 4 bases; bases outside gene matches: 7. The CDR3 nucleotides are TGTGCCAGTAGTGTGACCGGGACAGGAAATCAGCCCCAGCATTTT. It yields the protein CASSVTGTGNQPQHF. The full variable domain, in which reference TRBV19 and TRBJ1-5 provide the parts outside the CDR3, is DGGITQSPKYLFRKEGQNVTLSCEQNLNHDAMYWYRQDPGQGLRLIYYSQIVNDFQKGDIAEGYSVSREKKESFPLTVTSAQKNPTAFYLCASSVTGTGNQPQHFGDGTRLSIL.

V usage is TRBV20-1 and J usage is TRBJ2-4, with 10 bases matching TRBD1. With V trimmed by 6 bases and J by 6 bases, 8 bases remained unmatched. The CDR3 runs to 14 residues. The germline V gene encodes CDR1 DFQATT and CDR2 SNEGSKA (reference sequence). The CDR3 here is CSARQGAGVNIQYF. Written as DNA, the CDR3 is TGCAGTGCAAGACAGGGGGCAGGGGTAAACATTCAGTACTTC.

The V call is TRBV4-2, the J call TRBJ2-7, with 8 positions matching TRBD2. V lost 4 bases, J lost 5 bases, and 7 bases stayed unmatched. The CDR3 runs to 14 residues. Per germline, CDR1 LGHNA and CDR2 YNFKEQ. In DNA, the CDR3 is TGTGCCAGCAGCCGCCCGGGAGGGAGGGACGAGCAGTACTTC. Amino acids: CASSRPGGRDEQYF.